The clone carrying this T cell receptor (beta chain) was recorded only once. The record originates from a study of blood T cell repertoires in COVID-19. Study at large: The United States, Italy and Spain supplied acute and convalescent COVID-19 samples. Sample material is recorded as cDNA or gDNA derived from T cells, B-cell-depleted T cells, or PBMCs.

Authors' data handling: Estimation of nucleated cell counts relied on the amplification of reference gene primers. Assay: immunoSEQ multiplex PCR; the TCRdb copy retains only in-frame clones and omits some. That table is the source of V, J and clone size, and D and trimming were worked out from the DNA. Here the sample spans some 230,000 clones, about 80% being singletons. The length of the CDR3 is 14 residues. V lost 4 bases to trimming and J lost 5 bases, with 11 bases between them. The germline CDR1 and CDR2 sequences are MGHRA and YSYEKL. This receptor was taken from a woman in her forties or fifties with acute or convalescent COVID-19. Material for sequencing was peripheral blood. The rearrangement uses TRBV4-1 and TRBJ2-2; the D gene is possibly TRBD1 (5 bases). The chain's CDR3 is CASSRAGATGELFF. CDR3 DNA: TGCGCCAGCAGCCGGGCTGGGGCTACCGGGGAGCTGTTTTTT.